This TCR beta chain derives from a study of regulatory dendritic cells for organ transplantation (dated by TCRdb to about 2017). Background on the whole study: Regulatory dendritic cells were generated from monocytes cultured with vitamin D3 on days 0 and 4 and IL-10 on day 4. On day 6, LPS was added to the DC cultures to test how the DCs responded to a strong maturation-inducing agent. Sorted naive and memory CD4+ and CD8+ T cells had their TCRbeta repertoires sequenced both before and after allostimulation with either regulatory or mature dendritic cells. On the study overall, not on this receptor specifically: Of the resting subsets, memory CD8+ T cells had the largest number of alloreactive TCR clonotypes. The authors pointed out considerable heterogeneity between individuals in the alloreactive memory CD8+ T cell pool, and only two subjects were sequenced. Naive CD4+ and CD8+ T cells showed highly diverse repertoires, whereas memory cells were less diverse and memory CD8+ cells were the most oligoclonal. In both subjects, allostimulation led to expansion of memory CD8+ clones, though the expansion induced by regulatory dendritic cells appeared to be more limited than that induced by mature dendritic cells.

A multiplexed two-step PCR with Vbeta-specific forward primers and Jbeta-specific reverse primers was used to amplify the TCRbeta CDR3 regions. The TCRbeta libraries were sequenced on an Illumina instrument via the immunoSEQ service. Per the authors' processing: V, D and J genes were assigned using IMGT annotation, and counts were corrected for multiplex PCR bias using synthetic CDR3 analogues. Repertoire clonality was computed in the immunoSEQ Analyzer as one minus normalized Shannon entropy. Fisher's exact test with Benjamini-Hochberg false discovery rate control was used to define clonal expansion, with two-tailed P<0.01. TCRdb carries this immuneACCESS record with in-frame sequences only. Its versions omit some clonotypes, under half of them owing to an unresolved V gene in the studies checked, with the rest unexplained. V and J calls and clone size are those listed in that table; D and trimming were worked out from the DNA. Present in this sample are about 18,000 clones, under 80% of which were seen just once. 2.5% to 3.5% of the sample is held by the ten biggest clonotypes.

The trim is 2 bases for V and 5 bases for J, with a gap of 12 bases between the germline ends. For CDR1 and CDR2, the germline V gene lists SNHLY and FYNNEI. Including cysteine and phenylalanine, the CDR3 has 15 amino acids. Of the read, only the CDR3 DNA is kept; its 45 bases are in frame from base 1. A word on this clone: Its specific antigen is unknown. The input lacks base qualities; no much larger clone sits a single base away.

Sorted T cell subsets were CFSE-labeled and co-cultured for around five days with allogeneic regulatory or mature dendritic cells at a 1:10 DC:T ratio. FACS was used to sort naive T cells as CD45RA+ cells and memory T cells as CD45RO+ CD4+ or CD8+ cells. T cells for TCR sequencing came from a couple of healthy control subjects. The Qiagen DNeasy Blood & Tissue Kit was used to extract genomic DNA. Input material: memory CD4+ T cells from blood cultured with regulatory dendritic cells. This sample's cell subset or site label indicates: CD45RO+ memory T cells. This receptor was obtained from a human donor in good health. The chain employs TRBV2 and TRBJ2-2; the D element might be TRBD1 or TRBD2, as each aligns at 5 bases. Here the CDR3 is given as CASSERGVGTGELFF. The nucleotide sequence is TGTGCCAGCAGTGAACGGGGCGTGGGGACCGGGGAGCTGTTTTTT.